This T cell receptor beta chain was found in a study of blood T cell repertoires in COVID-19. Trimming cost V 3 bases and J 6 bases; bases outside gene matches: 15. Germline V CDR1 and CDR2: KGHSH, LQKENI. The CDR3 length is 17 residues. Only in-frame clones appear in the TCRdb table, and some are missing; sequencing was by immunoSEQ multiplex PCR. The repertoire has over 150,000 clones, roughly four fifths of them found once; the top ten carry roughly a tenth. The sequence came from an older man with active or convalescent COVID-19. This chain links TRBV18 with TRBJ2-7; 9 nucleotides match TRBD2. The source material was peripheral blood. The CDR3 here is CASSPRQGVAGGPEQYF. The CDR3 bases are TGTGCCAGCTCACCGCGCCAGGGAGTCGCGGGAGGGCCCGAGCAGTACTTC.